A few counts support the clone carrying this T cell receptor beta chain. What it binds is not known. This record belongs to a study of blood T cells in healthy people across ages. At the level of the study: Template switching caught about one barcoded beta molecule for each two T cells.

Healthy Caucasian individuals from Russia aged about 6 to 100 served as donors. Using a J-beta primer mix together with a sample-barcoded 5' primer, a second PCR was run for about 6 to 12 cycles. Each cDNA molecule was tagged by a template-switch adaptor that had 12 random nucleotides. TCRdb independently ran MiXCR on the 5' RACE reads; one entry per CDR3 protein. In the table there are some 700,000 distinct CDR3 sequences, roughly 20% of which are singletons. Overall study findings and caveats: Considered underestimates were the diversity estimates obtained from one million T cells.

The V and J ends lost 6 bases and 2 bases, in that order; junction bases with no gene match: 5. The CDR3 runs 13 residues. Per the germline V gene, CDR1 is DFQATT and CDR2 is SNEGSKA (reference sequence). V usage is TRBV20-1 and J usage is TRBJ2-7, with 9 bases identical to TRBD2. Input material: blood. The sequence came from a man in his sixties or seventies in good health. The CDR3 protein is CSARRGGPYEQYF. Here the CDR3 DNA reads TGCAGTGCCAGGCGGGGGGGCCCCTACGAGCAGTACTTC.